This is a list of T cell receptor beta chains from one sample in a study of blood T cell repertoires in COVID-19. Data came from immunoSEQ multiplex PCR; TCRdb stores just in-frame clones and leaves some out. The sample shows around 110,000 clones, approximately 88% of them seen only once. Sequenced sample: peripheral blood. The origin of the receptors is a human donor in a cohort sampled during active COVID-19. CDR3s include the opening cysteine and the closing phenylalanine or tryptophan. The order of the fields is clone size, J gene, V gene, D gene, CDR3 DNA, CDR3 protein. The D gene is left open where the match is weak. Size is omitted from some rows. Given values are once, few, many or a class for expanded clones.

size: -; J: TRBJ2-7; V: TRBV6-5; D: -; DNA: TGTGCCAGCAATAGAGACAGCCAAAGCTCCTACGAGCAGTACTTC; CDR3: CASNRDSQSSYEQYF
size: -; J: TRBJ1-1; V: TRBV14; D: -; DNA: TGTGCCAGCAGCAGCTCAGGTACAGCTTTCTTT; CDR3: CASSSSGTAFF
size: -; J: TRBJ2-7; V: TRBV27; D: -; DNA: TGTGCAACAGGACGCAATTCTAATTACGAGCAGTACTTC; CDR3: CATGRNSNYEQYF
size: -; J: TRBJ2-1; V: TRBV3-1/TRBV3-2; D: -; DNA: TGTGCCAGCAGCCAAGGGCTAGCTTACAATGAGCAGTTCTTC; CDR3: CASSQGLAYNEQFF
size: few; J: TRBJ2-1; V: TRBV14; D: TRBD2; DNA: TGTGCCAGCAGCCAAGTAGCGGGAGGAACCTACAATGAGCAGTTCTTC; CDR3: CASSQVAGGTYNEQFF
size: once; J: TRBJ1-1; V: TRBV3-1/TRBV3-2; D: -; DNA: TGTGCCAGCAGCCAAGAAGGGGTAACTGAAGCTTTCTTT; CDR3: CASSQEGVTEAFF
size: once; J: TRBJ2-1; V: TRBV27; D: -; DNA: TGTGCCAGCAGTTTTAAATTATTTGGGGAGACTTTCAATGAGCAGTTCTTC; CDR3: CASSFKLFGETFNEQFF
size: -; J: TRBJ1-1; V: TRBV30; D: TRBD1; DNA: TGTGCCTGGAAATCCGGGACAGGGGGATCCACTGAAGCTTTCTTT; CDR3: CAWKSGTGGSTEAFF
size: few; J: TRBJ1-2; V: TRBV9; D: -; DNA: TGTGCCAGCAGCGTAGGGCAGGCTCTTAACTATGGCTACACCTTC; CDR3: CASSVGQALNYGYTF
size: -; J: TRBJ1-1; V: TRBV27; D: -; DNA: TGTGCCAGCAGTCCCATGGGCCAGATTAACACTGAAGCTTTCTTT; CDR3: CASSPMGQINTEAFF
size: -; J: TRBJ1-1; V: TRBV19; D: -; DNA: TGTGCCAGTATTAGACCCGGGAATTATAACACTGAAGCTTTCTTT; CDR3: CASIRPGNYNTEAFF
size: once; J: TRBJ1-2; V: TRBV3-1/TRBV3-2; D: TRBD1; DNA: TGTGCCAGCAGCCACGGGGGACAGCTTAACTATGGCTACACCTTC; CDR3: CASSHGGQLNYGYTF
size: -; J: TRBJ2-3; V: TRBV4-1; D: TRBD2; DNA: TGCGCCAGCAGCCAAGTCGAGCGGGGGAGCACAGATACGCAGTATTTT; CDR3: CASSQVERGSTDTQYF
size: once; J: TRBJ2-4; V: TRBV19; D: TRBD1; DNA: TGTGCCAGCCGGGACAGCCTAGCCAAAAACATTCAGTACTTC; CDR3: CASRDSLAKNIQYF
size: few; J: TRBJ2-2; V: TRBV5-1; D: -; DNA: TGCGCCAGCAGCTTGGATAACCTAGCGAACGCGAACACCGGGGAGCTGTTTTTT; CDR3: CASSLDNLANANTGELFF
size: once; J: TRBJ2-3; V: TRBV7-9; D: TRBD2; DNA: TGTGCCGGTCGGACTAGCGGGTACACAGATACGCAGTATTTT; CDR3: CAGRTSGYTDTQYF
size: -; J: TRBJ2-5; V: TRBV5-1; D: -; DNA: TGCGCCAGCAGCTTGGGCAGGGAAAAAGAGACCCAGTACTTC; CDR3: CASSLGREKETQYF
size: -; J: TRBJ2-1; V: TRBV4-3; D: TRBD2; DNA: TGCGCCAGCAGCCCTGGCGGTAGCGGGGGCTCCTACAATGAGCAGTTCTTC; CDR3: CASSPGGSGGSYNEQFF
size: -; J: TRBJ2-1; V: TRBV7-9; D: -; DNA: TGTGCCAGCAGAGACCAGGGGGGCTGGAATGAGCAGTTCTTC; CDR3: CASRDQGGWNEQFF
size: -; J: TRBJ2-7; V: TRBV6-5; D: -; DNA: TGTGCCAGCAGTCCCACAACTAGCTACGAGCAGTACTTC; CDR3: CASSPTTSYEQYF
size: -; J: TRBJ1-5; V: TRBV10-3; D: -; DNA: TGTGCCATCGGCATCAGCAATCAGCCCCAGCATTTT; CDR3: CAIGISNQPQHF
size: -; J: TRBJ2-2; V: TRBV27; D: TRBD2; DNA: TGTGCCAGCAGTGGGACTAGCGGGAGGGTCTTCACCGGGGAGCTGTTTTTT; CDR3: CASSGTSGRVFTGELFF
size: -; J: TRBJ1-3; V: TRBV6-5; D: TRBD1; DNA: TGTGCCAGCATCGGACAGGGTGGAAACACCATATATTTT; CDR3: CASIGQGGNTIYF
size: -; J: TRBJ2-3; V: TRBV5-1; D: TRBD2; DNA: TGCGCCAGCAGCCTGGCGTCAGCGGGAGGGCCTGGGGATACGCAGTATTTT; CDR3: CASSLASAGGPGDTQYF
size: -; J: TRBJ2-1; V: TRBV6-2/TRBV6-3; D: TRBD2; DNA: TGTGCCAGCAGTCGCGGACTAGCGGGTTTGAATGAGCAGTTCTTC; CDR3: CASSRGLAGLNEQFF
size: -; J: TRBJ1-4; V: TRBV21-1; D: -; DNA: TGTGCCAGCAGCAAAGTTCCGGGACAACGAAATGAAAAACTGTTTTTT; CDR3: CASSKVPGQRNEKLFF
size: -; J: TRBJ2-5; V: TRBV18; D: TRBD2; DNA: TGTGCCAGCTCACCACGGACTAGCGGCGAAGAGACCCAGTACTTC; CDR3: CASSPRTSGEETQYF
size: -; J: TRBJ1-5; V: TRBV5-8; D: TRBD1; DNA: TGTGCCAGCAGCCCCCGACAGGGGGGGGGCAATCAGCCCCAGCATTTT; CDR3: CASSPRQGGGNQPQHF
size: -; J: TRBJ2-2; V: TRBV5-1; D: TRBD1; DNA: TGCGCCAGCAGCTTGGAGGGACAGGGGGTGTCCGGGGAGCTGTTTTTT; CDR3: CASSLEGQGVSGELFF
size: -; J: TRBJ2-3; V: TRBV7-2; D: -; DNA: TGTGCCAGCAGCTTAAAGGCTAGCAGTTTACTCACAGATACGCAGTATTTT; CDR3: CASSLKASSLLTDTQYF
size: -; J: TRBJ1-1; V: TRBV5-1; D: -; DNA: TGCGCCAGCAGCTTGCGCGGCCAGGGTGAAGCTTTCTTT; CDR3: CASSLRGQGEAFF
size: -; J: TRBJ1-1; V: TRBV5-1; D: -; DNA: TGCGCCAGCAGCTTTGCGGGTTCGATCACTGAAGCTTTCTTT; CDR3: CASSFAGSITEAFF
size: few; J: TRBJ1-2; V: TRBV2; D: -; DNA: TGTGCCAGCAGTGAAGCGACGGACAGCTATGGCTACACCTTC; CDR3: CASSEATDSYGYTF
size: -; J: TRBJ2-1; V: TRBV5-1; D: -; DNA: TGCGCCAGCAGCGCCCTCCCTAGCGCCAACTCCTACAATGAGCAGTTCTTC; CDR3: CASSALPSANSYNEQFF
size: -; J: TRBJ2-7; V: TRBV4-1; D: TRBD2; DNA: TGCGCCAGCAGCCAGGGACTAGCGGGAGTAGGCGAGCAGTACTTC; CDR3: CASSQGLAGVGEQYF
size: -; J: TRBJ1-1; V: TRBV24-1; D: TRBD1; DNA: TGTGCCATCGGACCGGGACAGACTAATATTATACCCTCGAACACTGAAGCTTTCTTT; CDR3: CAIGPGQTNIIPSNTEAFF
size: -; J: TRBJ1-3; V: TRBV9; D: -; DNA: TGTGCCAGCAGCGTAGCTAGCTCTGGAAACACCATATATTTT; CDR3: CASSVASSGNTIYF
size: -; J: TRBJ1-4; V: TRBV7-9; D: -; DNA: TGTGCCAGCACCGCTTCGGACAGCCTCACCCCAGGGGACGAAAAACTGTTTTTT; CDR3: CASTASDSLTPGDEKLFF
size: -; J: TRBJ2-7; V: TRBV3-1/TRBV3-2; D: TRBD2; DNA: TGTGCCAGCAGCCCCTCGCCGGGACTAGCGGGAGGGAGCTCCTACGAGCAGTACTTC; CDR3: CASSPSPGLAGGSSYEQYF
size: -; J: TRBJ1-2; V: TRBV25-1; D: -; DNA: TGTGCCAGCAGTGAAACTAGTAATACTGGCTACACCTTC; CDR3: CASSETSNTGYTF
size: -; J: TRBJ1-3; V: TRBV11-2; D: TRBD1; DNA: TGTGCCAGCAGCCCAGGGGGCAGAAACACCATATATTTT; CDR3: CASSPGGRNTIYF